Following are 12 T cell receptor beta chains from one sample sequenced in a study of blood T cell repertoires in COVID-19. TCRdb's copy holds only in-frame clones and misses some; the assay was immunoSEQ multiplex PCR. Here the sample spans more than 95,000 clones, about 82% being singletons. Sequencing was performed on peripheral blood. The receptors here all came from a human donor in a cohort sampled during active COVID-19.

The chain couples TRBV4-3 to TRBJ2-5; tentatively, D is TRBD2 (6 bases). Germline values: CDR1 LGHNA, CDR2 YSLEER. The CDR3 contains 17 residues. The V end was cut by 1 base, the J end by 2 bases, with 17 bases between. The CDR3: CASSQAHGASDQETQYF. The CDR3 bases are TGCGCCAGCAGCCAAGCCCATGGGGCTAGCGATCAAGAGACCCAGTACTTC.

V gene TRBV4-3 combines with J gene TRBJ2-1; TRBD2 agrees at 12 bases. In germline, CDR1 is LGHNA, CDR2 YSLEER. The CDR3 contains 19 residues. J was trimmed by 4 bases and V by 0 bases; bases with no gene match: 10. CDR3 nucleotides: TGCGCCAGCAGCCAAGAGAGATTGACTAGCGGGAGTCTATACAATGAGCAGTTCTTC. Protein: CASSQERLTSGSLYNEQFF.

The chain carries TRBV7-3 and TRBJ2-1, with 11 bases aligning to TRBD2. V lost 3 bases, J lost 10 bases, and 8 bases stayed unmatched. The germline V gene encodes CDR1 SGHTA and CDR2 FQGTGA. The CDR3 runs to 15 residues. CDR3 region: CASSLVAGGAGEQFF. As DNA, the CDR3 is TGTGCCAGCAGCTTGGTAGCGGGAGGGGCGGGGGAGCAGTTCTTC.

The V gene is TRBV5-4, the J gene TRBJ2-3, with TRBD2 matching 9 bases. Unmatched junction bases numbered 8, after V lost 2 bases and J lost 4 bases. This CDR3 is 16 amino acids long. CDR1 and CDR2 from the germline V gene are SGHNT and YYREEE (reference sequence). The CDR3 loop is CASSLRREGAADTQYF. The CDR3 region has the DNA TGTGCCAGCAGCTTAAGGCGGGAGGGGGCTGCAGATACGCAGTATTTT.

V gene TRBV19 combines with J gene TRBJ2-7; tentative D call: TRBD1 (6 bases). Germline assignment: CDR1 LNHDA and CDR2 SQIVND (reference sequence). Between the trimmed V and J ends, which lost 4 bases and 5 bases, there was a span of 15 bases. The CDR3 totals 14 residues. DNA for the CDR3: TGTGCCAGTAGTAAGTACCAGGGGTTCGACGAGCAGTACTTC. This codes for CASSKYQGFDEQYF.

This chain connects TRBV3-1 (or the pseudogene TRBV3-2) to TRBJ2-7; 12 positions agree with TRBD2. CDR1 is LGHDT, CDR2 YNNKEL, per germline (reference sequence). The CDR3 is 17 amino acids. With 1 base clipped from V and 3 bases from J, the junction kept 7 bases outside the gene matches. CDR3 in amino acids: CASSQGQTSGGDYEQYF. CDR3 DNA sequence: TGTGCCAGCAGCCAAGGACAGACTAGCGGGGGAGACTACGAGCAGTACTTC.

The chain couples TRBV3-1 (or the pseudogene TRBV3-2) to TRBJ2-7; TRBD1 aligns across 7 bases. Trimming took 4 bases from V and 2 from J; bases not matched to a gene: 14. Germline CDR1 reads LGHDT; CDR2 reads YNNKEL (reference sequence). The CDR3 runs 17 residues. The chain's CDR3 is CASSPKPLDRAPYEQYF. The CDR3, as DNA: TGTGCCAGCAGCCCAAAACCCCTAGACAGGGCACCCTACGAGCAGTACTTC.

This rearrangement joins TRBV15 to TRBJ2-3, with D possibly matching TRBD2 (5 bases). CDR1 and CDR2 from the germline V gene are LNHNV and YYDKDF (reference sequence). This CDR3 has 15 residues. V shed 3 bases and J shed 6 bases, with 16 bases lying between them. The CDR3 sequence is CATSSDRGTADTQYF. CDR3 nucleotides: TGTGCCACCAGCAGTGACCGGGGAACAGCCGATACGCAGTATTTT.

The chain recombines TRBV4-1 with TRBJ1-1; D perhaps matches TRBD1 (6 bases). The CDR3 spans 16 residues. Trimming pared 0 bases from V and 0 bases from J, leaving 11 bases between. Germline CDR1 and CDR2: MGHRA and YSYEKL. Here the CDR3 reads CASSQDKGGVNTEAFF. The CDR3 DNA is TGCGCCAGCAGCCAAGATAAAGGGGGAGTGAACACTGAAGCTTTCTTT.

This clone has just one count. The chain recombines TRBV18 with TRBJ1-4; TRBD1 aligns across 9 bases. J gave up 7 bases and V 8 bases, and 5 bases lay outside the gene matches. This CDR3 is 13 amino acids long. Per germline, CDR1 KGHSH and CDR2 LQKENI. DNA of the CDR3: TGTGCCAGCGGACAGGGGATAGGTGAAAAACTGTTTTTT. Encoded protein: CASGQGIGEKLFF.

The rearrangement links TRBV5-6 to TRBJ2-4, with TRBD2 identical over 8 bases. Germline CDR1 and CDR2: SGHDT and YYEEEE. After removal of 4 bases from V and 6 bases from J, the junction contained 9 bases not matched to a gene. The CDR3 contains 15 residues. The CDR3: CASSTKREGGNIQYF. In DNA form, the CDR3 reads TGTGCCAGCAGCACTAAACGGGAGGGGGGAAACATTCAGTACTTC.

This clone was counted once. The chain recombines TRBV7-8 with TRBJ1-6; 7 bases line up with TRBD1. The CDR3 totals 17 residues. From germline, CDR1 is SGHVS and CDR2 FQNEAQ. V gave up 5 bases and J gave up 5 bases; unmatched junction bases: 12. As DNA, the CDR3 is TGTGCCAGCAGCGCTGGGACAGCTCAGCGGAATAATTCACCCCTCCACTTT. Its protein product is CASSAGTAQRNNSPLHF. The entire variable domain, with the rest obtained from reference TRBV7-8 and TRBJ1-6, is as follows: GAGVSQSPRYKVAKRGQDVALRCDPISGHVSLFWYQQALGQGPEFLTYFQNEAQLDKSGLPSDRFFAERPEGSVSTLKIQRTQQEDSAVYLCASSAGTAQRNNSPLHFGNGTRLTVT.